The next 31 T cell receptor beta chains were all read from a single sample in a study of cytotoxic CD8 clonotypes in ibrutinib-treated CLL. The assay was immunoSEQ multiplex PCR, and TCRdb's table has in-frame clones only and misses some. The sample contains tens of thousands of clones, roughly 62% of which appear only once. Sequencing was performed on PBMCs, taken after 24 months of ibrutinib treatment. The receptor source for this set is a human donor with chronic lymphocytic leukemia.

The chain combines TRBV7-8 with TRBJ2-1; 10 bases align to TRBD2. This CDR3 is built from 16 residues. V trimming: 6 bases; J trimming: 8 bases; junction bases outside the gene matches: 13. CDR1 SGHVS and CDR2 FQNEAQ come from the germline V gene. The chain's CDR3 is CASRLSAAGGQDEQFF. The CDR3 nucleotides are TGTGCCAGCAGACTATCCGCAGCGGGGGGGCAGGATGAGCAGTTCTTC.

This clone has just a few counts. The genes are TRBV5-1 and TRBJ2-7; tentatively, D is TRBD1 (5 bases). V was cut by 0 bases and J by 4 bases, with 11 bases left in between. The CDR3 totals 14 residues. The germline CDR1 and CDR2 sequences are SGHRS and YFSETQ. CDR3 sequence reads: CASSLGQGLYEQYF. CDR3 DNA: TGCGCCAGCAGCTTGGGGCAGGGTTTATACGAGCAGTACTTC.

This clone was found a few times. The gene calls are TRBV5-6 and TRBJ1-2; 8 nucleotides align to TRBD1. The CDR3 loop spans 13 amino acids. Germline trimming cut 4 bases from V and 7 bases from J; bases unmatched to any gene: 6. CDR1 and CDR2 (germline): SGHDT, YYEEEE. The CDR3 DNA sequence: TGTGCCAGCAGCGTGTGGACAGGGCCTGGCTACACCTTC. Translation gives CASSVWTGPGYTF.

The chain's CDR3 is CASSSTRGVANTIYF. The CDR3 DNA reads TGTGCCAGCAGCTCGACCAGGGGCGTGGCAAACACCATATATTTT. The V gene is TRBV11-2, the J gene TRBJ1-3, with D perhaps TRBD1 (6 bases). V lost 4 bases and J 6 bases, leaving 16 bases between the germline ends. Germline CDR1 is SGHAT and CDR2 is FQNNGV. This CDR3 spans 15 amino acids.

The chain recombines TRBV14 with TRBJ2-3, with TRBD1 matching over 9 bases. Germline lookup yields CDR1 SGHDN and CDR2 FVKESK. The J segment lost 1 base and the V segment lost 4 bases, leaving 12 bases of the junction unmatched. CDR3 length equals 18 residues. CDR3 bases: TGTGCCAGCAGCCCCACCCGGGGGAGGGACAGGGGCACAGATACGCAGTATTTT. Its protein is CASSPTRGRDRGTDTQYF.

This sequence joins TRBV7-9 and TRBJ1-6; 7 nucleotides agree with TRBD1. CDR1 and CDR2 (germline): SEHNR, FQNEAQ (reference sequence). V dropped 6 bases and J dropped 7; count of bases not matched to a gene: 6. The CDR3 runs to 14 residues. In DNA, the CDR3 is TGTGCCAGCAGTCATGGACAGGCGAATTCACCCCTCCACTTT. This translates into CASSHGQANSPLHF.

This chain joins TRBV27 and TRBJ1-4; D not certain. Trimming removed 5 bases at V and 5 bases at J, with 12 bases between. The CDR3 consists of 14 residues. From germline, CDR1 is MNHEY and CDR2 SMNVEV (reference sequence). The CDR3 reads CASSPWETNEKLFF. DNA for the CDR3: TGTGCCAGCAGTCCCTGGGAAACGAATGAAAAACTGTTTTTT.

This chain joins TRBV5-6 and TRBJ2-7; 8 bases agree with TRBD2. V was pared by 7 bases and J by 1 base, with 7 bases of the junction left unmatched. Germline loops: CDR1 SGHDT, CDR2 YYEEEE. There are 14 residues in the CDR3. CDR3 amino acids: CASLGRGVSYEQYF. The DNA of the CDR3 is TGTGCCAGCCTTGGGCGGGGGGTGTCCTACGAGCAGTACTTC.

Details on this clone: This may come from a read error, since a much larger clone is one base off. This chain links TRBV19 with TRBJ2-2; perhaps TRBD2 as D (5 bases). The CDR3 totals 14 residues. Germline V gene lookup returns CDR1 LNHDA and CDR2 SQIVND (reference sequence). For the CDR3, the DNA is TGTGCCAGTACCCCGGCGTTAGCCACCGGGGAGCTGCTTTTT. This encodes CASTPALATGELLF.

With regard to this clone: Other DNA sequences from this sample encode an identical CDR3 as well. V usage is TRBV11-3 and J usage is TRBJ1-1; D not certain. CDR1 is SGHNT and CDR2 is YENEEA in the germline V gene. The CDR3 sequence is 13 residues long. The ends were cut back, 0 bases at V and 3 bases at J, with 5 bases in the middle. The CDR3, as DNA: TGTGCCAGCAGCTTAGAGGCGGACACTGAAGCTTTCTTT. Translated, it gives CASSLEADTEAFF.

In the case of this clone: The junction departs from the called germline gene at one end, perhaps through a read error. The chain uses TRBV7-7 and TRBJ1-2; D is unclear. This CDR3 is built from 11 residues. In germline, CDR1 is SSHAT, CDR2 FNYEAQ (reference sequence). The CDR3 is CASSSLDGYTF. The DNA for the CDR3 is TGTGCTAGCAGCTCCTTGGATGGCTACACCTTC. Full variable domain (outside the CDR3, taken from reference TRBV7-7 and TRBJ1-2): GAGVSQSPRYKVTKRGQDVTLRCDPISSHATLYWYQQALGQGPEFLTYFNYEAQPDKSGLPSDRFSAERPEGSISTLTIQRTEQRDSAMYRCASSSLDGYTFGSGTRLTVV.

This chain links TRBV5-4 with TRBJ2-5; no reliable D call. The assigned J gene may be wrong: the sequence end matches TRBJ2-7 better. This CDR3 is 11 amino acids long. Looked up from germline, CDR1 is SGHNT and CDR2 is YYREEE (reference sequence). The CDR3 here is CASSYSYEQYF. The CDR3 DNA reads as TGTGCCAGCAGCTATTCCTACGAGCAGTACTTC.

The rearrangement joins TRBV7-8 to TRBJ1-4; TRBD1 aligns across 9 bases. Looked up from germline, CDR1 is SGHVS and CDR2 is FQNEAQ. Losses at the gene ends were 5 bases for V and 8 bases for J; bases not matched to a gene: 9. The CDR3 totals 15 residues. The CDR3 bases are TGTGCCAGCAGCCCAGGGGACAGGGTGGGAGAAAAACTGTTTTTT. Translated, it gives CASSPGDRVGEKLFF.

This clone has just a few counts. The V gene is TRBV19, the J gene TRBJ2-3; 8 bases line up with TRBD2. This CDR3 is 16 amino acids long. V was clipped by 4 bases and J by 7 bases; unmatched bases: 13. CDR1 is LNHDA, CDR2 SQIVND, per germline (reference sequence). In DNA form, the CDR3 reads TGTGCCAGTAGTACGGGGGGGCGCCAGACCAGGAATACGCAGTATTTT. It is translated as CASSTGGRQTRNTQYF.

The V call is TRBV19, the J call TRBJ2-5; tentatively, D is TRBD2 (5 bases). The CDR3 runs to 14 residues. Germline lookup yields CDR1 LNHDA and CDR2 SQIVND (reference sequence). V shed 7 bases and J shed 4 bases, with 16 bases lying between them. The CDR3 spells CASTYSSRGETQYF. In nucleotides, the CDR3 is TGTGCCAGTACATATTCGTCCCGGGGAGAGACCCAGTACTTC. Supplemented by reference TRBV19 and TRBJ2-5, the full variable domain reads DGGITQSPKYLFRKEGQNVTLSCEQNLNHDAMYWYRQDPGQGLRLIYYSQIVNDFQKGDIAEGYSVSREKKESFPLTVTSAQKNPTAFYLCASTYSSRGETQYFGPGTRLLVL.

V is TRBV18 and J is TRBJ2-3, with 7 bases matching TRBD1. Germline CDR1 reads KGHSH; CDR2 reads LQKENI. J was trimmed by 3 bases and V by 4 bases; bases with no gene match: 7. The CDR3 covers 15 residues. Written as DNA, the CDR3 is TGTGCCAGCTCACTTCGACAGGGTACGACAGATACGCAGTATTTT. Translation gives CASSLRQGTTDTQYF.

This chain links TRBV5-6 with TRBJ1-2; D remains ambiguous. The germline V and J ends were trimmed by 4 bases and 1 base, with 14 bases remaining between them. The germline V gene has CDR1 SGHDT and CDR2 YYEEEE. The CDR3 contains 15 residues. The CDR3 DNA follows: TGTGCCAGCAGCCCCTGGGAACGGTTTAACTATGGCTACACCTTC. This translates into CASSPWERFNYGYTF.

The chain links TRBV4-1 to TRBJ2-7; 8 nucleotides align to TRBD2. This CDR3 has 15 residues. Per the germline V gene, CDR1 is MGHRA and CDR2 is YSYEKL. Losses at the gene ends were 3 bases for V and 2 bases for J; bases not matched to a gene: 6. This CDR3 is CASSQISGATYEQYF. CDR3 sequence (DNA): TGCGCCAGCAGCCAGATTAGCGGGGCCACCTACGAGCAGTACTTC.

This chain uses TRBV7-9 with TRBJ2-3; possible D gene TRBD2, 6 bases. The CDR3 covers 14 residues. The germline V gene has CDR1 SEHNR and CDR2 FQNEAQ (reference sequence). The ends were cut back, 3 bases at V and 4 bases at J, with 11 bases in the middle. CDR3: CASSLLGGPDTQYF. The DNA for the CDR3 is TGTGCCAGCAGCTTGTTGGGGGGACCAGATACGCAGTATTTT.

V is TRBV2 and J is TRBJ2-6; D may match TRBD1 or TRBD2 (5 bases each). The CDR3 spans 15 residues. V lost 5 bases to trimming and J lost 4 bases, with 12 bases between them. CDR1 SNHLY and CDR2 FYNNEI come from the germline V gene. The CDR3 protein is CASSRQTTGANVLTF. As DNA, the CDR3 is TGTGCCAGCAGTAGACAGACTACCGGGGCCAACGTCCTGACTTTC.

The rearrangement joins TRBV5-3 to TRBJ2-4, with 9 bases identical to TRBD1. TRBV5-3 is given ORF status, its function remaining uncertain. J was trimmed by 5 bases and V by 7 bases; bases with no gene match: 10. This CDR3 is built from 15 residues. CDR3: CARPRTGQGQNIQYF. The CDR3 DNA sequence: TGTGCCAGACCCCGAACAGGACAGGGGCAAAACATTCAGTACTTC.

The chain joins TRBV2 to TRBJ1-5, with D possibly matching TRBD1 (5 bases). The V gene's germline CDR1 is SNHLY and CDR2 FYNNEI. V lost 6 bases, J lost 0 bases, and 9 bases lay in between. The CDR3 has 14 amino acids. The CDR3 loop is CASRGRISNQPQHF. The CDR3 nucleotides are TGTGCCAGCAGGGGGCGGATTAGCAATCAGCCCCAGCATTTT.

This clone turned up a few times. The chain has TRBV12-2 and TRBJ2-3; TRBD2, as called in the table, went unchecked against the DNA. TRBV12-2 is tagged as a pseudogene. The length of the CDR3 is 15 residues. The CDR3 spells CASPSNSSERDTQYF. In nucleotides, the CDR3 is TGTGCAAGTCCCTCCAACTCCTCCGAGAGAGATACGCAGTATTTT.

The rearrangement links TRBV7-9 to TRBJ2-7, with 8 bases matching TRBD1. V dropped 5 bases and J dropped 3; count of bases not matched to a gene: 6. This CDR3 has 14 amino acids. From germline, CDR1 is SEHNR and CDR2 FQNEAQ (reference sequence). CDR3: CASSPRQGNYEQYF. The CDR3 bases are TGTGCCAGCAGCCCACGACAGGGGAACTACGAGCAGTACTTC.

This chain uses TRBV5-5 with TRBJ2-7; TRBD1 is a possible D gene (5 bases). Germline CDR1 is SGHKS and CDR2 is YYEKEE (reference sequence). This CDR3 contains 16 residues. Trimming removed 0 bases at V and 3 bases at J, with 16 bases between. The DNA for the CDR3 is TGTGCCAGCAGCTTGGCATGGGGCGAAAGGTTCTACGAGCAGTACTTC. Translating gives CASSLAWGERFYEQYF. Full variable domain (missing parts from reference TRBV5-5 and TRBJ2-7): DAGVTQSPTHLIKTRGQQVTLRCSPISGHKSVSWYQQVLGQGPQFIFQYYEKEERGRGNFPDRFSARQFPNYSSELNVNALLLGDSALYLCASSLAWGERFYEQYFGPGTRLTVT.

The chain joins TRBV6-6 to TRBJ2-1; no firm D call. Between the trimmed V and J ends, which lost 6 bases and 3 bases, there was a span of 6 bases. The germline gives CDR1 MNHNY, CDR2 SVGAGI (reference sequence). There are 12 residues in the CDR3. The CDR3 protein is CASRDGYNEQFF. The CDR3, as DNA: TGTGCCAGCAGGGACGGCTACAATGAGCAGTTCTTC.

This clone appeared once. This chain connects TRBV7-7 to TRBJ2-1; the match to TRBD1 covers 11 bases. Germline CDR1 and CDR2: SSHAT and FNYEAQ (reference sequence). This CDR3 comprises 14 residues. The junction had 4 bases not matched to a gene; V was cut back by 5 bases and J by 7 bases. Here the CDR3 DNA reads TGTGCCAGCAGCGCGGGACAGGGGGGGAATGAGCAGTTCTTC. Protein product: CASSAGQGGNEQFF.

This sequence joins TRBV7-8 and TRBJ1-6, with unresolved D. The CDR3 is 15 residues long. V lost 0 bases and J 3 bases, leaving 6 bases between the germline ends. CDR1 and CDR2 (germline): SGHVS, FQNEAQ. The CDR3 bases are TGTGCCAGCAGCTTAGCGTACAGCTATAATTCACCCCTCCACTTT. This translates into CASSLAYSYNSPLHF.

V gene TRBV11-2 combines with J gene TRBJ2-2; no firm D call. V lost 2 bases and J lost 0, with 13 bases in between. The V gene's germline CDR1 is SGHAT and CDR2 FQNNGV. The CDR3 consists of 17 residues. DNA of the CDR3: TGTGCCAGCAGCTTATATCTAGGGCAGCCGAACACCGGGGAGCTGTTTTTT. This codes for CASSLYLGQPNTGELFF.

CDR3 sequence (DNA): TGTGCCAGCAGTGAAAATGGCGGCGGCGGGGGACTCACAGATACGCAGTATTTT. It encodes CASSENGGGGGLTDTQYF. The V call is TRBV6-1, the J call TRBJ2-3; 7 nucleotides match TRBD2. The V gene end was trimmed by 2 bases and the J gene end by 2 bases; junction bases not matched to a gene: 13. CDR1 and CDR2 (germline): MNHNS, SASEGT. The CDR3 is 18 residues long.

The J gene is TRBJ1-4, the V gene TRBV30, with D tentatively TRBD1 (5 bases). The germline gives CDR1 GTSNPN, CDR2 SVGIG (reference sequence). The CDR3 has 13 amino acids. V lost 2 bases, J lost 5 bases, and 9 bases lay in between. The CDR3 here is CAWSRDGNEKLFF. CDR3 coding DNA: TGTGCCTGGAGTCGGGACGGGAATGAAAAACTGTTTTTT.